This entry features one T cell receptor beta chain sequence. Its antigen remains unidentified. V shed 0 bases and J shed 3 bases, with 9 bases lying between them. Germline CDR1 reads ENHRY; CDR2 reads SYGVKD. The CDR3 length is 15 residues. CDR3 and TCR beta VDJ profiling relied on a genomic DNA template. Using its own MiXCR run on the reads, TCRdb lists one record per CDR3 protein. The data show 150,000 to 200,000 distinct CDR3 sequences, under 55% seen once. The source of the sample is a study of CD8+CD57+ T cells in acquired aplastic anemia. For the study at large: The average for DNA from sorted CD4+ and CD8+ cells was 3.2 ug. Findings of the study overall: Patients and controls shared just under 30 CD8+ CDR3 sequences. Any difference that existed in CD8+ Simpson's diversity between patients and controls was not significant.

J is TRBJ2-1 and V is TRBV10-3; D is possibly TRBD1 (5 bases). Sequenced material: sorted CD4+, CD8+, or CD8+CD57+ T cells (not recorded which) from PBMCs. The clonotype comes from a human donor in good health. The DNA for the CDR3 is TGTGCCATCAGTGAGTCAGGGGCGGTCTACAATGAGCAGTTCTTC. This gives the protein CAISESGAVYNEQFF.